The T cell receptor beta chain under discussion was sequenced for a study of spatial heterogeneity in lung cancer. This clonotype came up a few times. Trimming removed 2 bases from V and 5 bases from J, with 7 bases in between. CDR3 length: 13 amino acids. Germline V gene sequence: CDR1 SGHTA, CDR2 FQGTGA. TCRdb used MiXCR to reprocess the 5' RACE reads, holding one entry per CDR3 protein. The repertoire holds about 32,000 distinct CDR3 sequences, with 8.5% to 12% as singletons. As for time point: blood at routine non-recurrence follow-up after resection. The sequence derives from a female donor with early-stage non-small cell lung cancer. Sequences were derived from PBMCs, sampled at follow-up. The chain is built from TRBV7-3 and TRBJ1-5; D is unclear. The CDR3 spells CASSLSPYQPQHF. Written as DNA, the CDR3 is TGTGCCAGCAGCTTATCCCCTTATCAGCCCCAGCATTTT.